This is a list of T cell receptor beta chains from one sample in a study of blood T cell repertoires in COVID-19. Assay: immunoSEQ multiplex PCR; the TCRdb copy retains only in-frame clones and omits some. The sample lists about 160,000 clones, 65% to 80% seen once, with around 8.1% in the top ten. Material: peripheral blood. Every receptor here comes from a man aged 60 to 69 with acute or convalescent COVID-19. The CDR3 runs from the conserved cysteine through the conserved F or W. The order of the fields is J gene, CDR3 length, V gene, D gene, CDR3 protein. A D gene is named only where the DNA matches it firmly.

>TRBJ2-1|14|TRBV2|TRBD1
CASSRQGPYNEQFF
>TRBJ1-1|14|TRBV5-6|.
CASSPPGGLGEAFF
>TRBJ1-2|14|TRBV5-8|.
CASTWGGGSYGYTF
>TRBJ1-6|15|TRBV5-4|.
CASSLRGGNNSPLHF
>TRBJ1-1|14|TRBV6-5|.
CASTTAAGITEAFF
>TRBJ1-3|15|TRBV13|TRBD1
CASSLVGGSWEHRDF
>TRBJ1-2|15|TRBV6-5|.
CASSYSRGSNYGYTF
>TRBJ1-1|14|TRBV4-1|.
CASSQSDRYTEAFF
>TRBJ2-7|16|TRBV27|TRBD1
CASSFSGQGQLYEQYF
>TRBJ1-5|15|TRBV30|TRBD1
CAWRASHRGGQPQHF
>TRBJ2-1|13|TRBV2|TRBD2
CASIGGGYNEQFF
>TRBJ1-1|16|TRBV18|TRBD1
CASSPRQGLMNTEAFF
>TRBJ2-1|13|TRBV7-3|.
CASSLGLGPRLFF
>TRBJ1-5|15|TRBV7-8|.
CASSRQLGGNQPQHF
>TRBJ1-4|16|TRBV5-1|.
CASSLGEGQWNEKLFF
>TRBJ1-1|13|TRBV2|.
CASSVKMNTEAFF
>TRBJ1-5|15|TRBV24-1|.
CATSEEGLQYQPQHF
>TRBJ2-1|14|TRBV7-9|.
CASSLNRRGDEQFF
>TRBJ2-3|18|TRBV11-2|TRBD2
CASSLRRGLAGDTDTQYF
>TRBJ1-5|15|TRBV6-1|.
CASSDLNRYNQPQHF
>TRBJ1-1|14|TRBV11-2|.
CASSSGEANTKAFF
>TRBJ1-2|15|TRBV3-1/TRBV3-2|.
CASSQDLSAGGGYTF
>TRBJ1-5|14|TRBV6-2/TRBV6-3|.
CASSWTSGAQPQHF
>TRBJ1-2|14|TRBV24-1|.
CATSDEDSTYGYTF
>TRBJ2-5|14|TRBV7-9|.
CASSRRGSQETQYF
>TRBJ2-1|14|TRBV6-2/TRBV6-3|.
CASSLLRGLDEQFF
>TRBJ2-7|13|TRBV27|TRBD1
CASSSGTGYEQYF
>TRBJ2-6|21|TRBV5-1|TRBD2
CASSPRPSGGSAGSGANVLTF
>TRBJ2-7|15|TRBV4-2|TRBD2
CASSFSGGRSYEQYF
>TRBJ2-3|16|TRBV13|.
CASNLGGVTSTDTQYF
>TRBJ2-7|15|TRBV6-5|TRBD2
CASIKEAGGSYEQYF
>TRBJ1-3|14|TRBV18|.
CASSSGNAGNTIYF
>TRBJ1-5|18|TRBV6-1|.
CASSELLTARKLNQPQHF
>TRBJ1-1|14|TRBV5-8|.
CASSLTVMNTEAFF
>TRBJ1-1|16|TRBV5-1|TRBD1
CASSTTGGPLVTEAFF
>TRBJ2-7|13|TRBV29-1|.
CSVEDSRGYEQYF
>TRBJ1-1|14|TRBV23-1|.
CASSQSMDITEAFF
>TRBJ2-1|13|TRBV9|.
CASSVGGENEQFF
>TRBJ2-5|13|TRBV7-8|.
CASSRDFQETQYF
>TRBJ1-2|13|TRBV20-1|TRBD1
CSASYRGDYGYTF
>TRBJ2-1|12|TRBV5-1|.
CASRGGYNEQFF
>TRBJ1-1|15|TRBV5-1|.
CASSPITSRDTEAFF
>TRBJ1-1|13|TRBV25-1|.
CASSAADRPGAFF
>TRBJ2-7|13|TRBV13|.
CASSFGGTYEQYF
>TRBJ1-1|13|TRBV27|.
CASSLYWGGEAFF
>TRBJ2-6|17|TRBV5-8|TRBD1
CASSPGTGDSGANVLTF
>TRBJ2-1|13|TRBV10-3|TRBD1
CAIMGQGRNEQFF
>TRBJ1-1|13|TRBV28|.
CASSPVGYTEAFF
>TRBJ1-2|13|TRBV28|.
CASSLRQNYGYTF